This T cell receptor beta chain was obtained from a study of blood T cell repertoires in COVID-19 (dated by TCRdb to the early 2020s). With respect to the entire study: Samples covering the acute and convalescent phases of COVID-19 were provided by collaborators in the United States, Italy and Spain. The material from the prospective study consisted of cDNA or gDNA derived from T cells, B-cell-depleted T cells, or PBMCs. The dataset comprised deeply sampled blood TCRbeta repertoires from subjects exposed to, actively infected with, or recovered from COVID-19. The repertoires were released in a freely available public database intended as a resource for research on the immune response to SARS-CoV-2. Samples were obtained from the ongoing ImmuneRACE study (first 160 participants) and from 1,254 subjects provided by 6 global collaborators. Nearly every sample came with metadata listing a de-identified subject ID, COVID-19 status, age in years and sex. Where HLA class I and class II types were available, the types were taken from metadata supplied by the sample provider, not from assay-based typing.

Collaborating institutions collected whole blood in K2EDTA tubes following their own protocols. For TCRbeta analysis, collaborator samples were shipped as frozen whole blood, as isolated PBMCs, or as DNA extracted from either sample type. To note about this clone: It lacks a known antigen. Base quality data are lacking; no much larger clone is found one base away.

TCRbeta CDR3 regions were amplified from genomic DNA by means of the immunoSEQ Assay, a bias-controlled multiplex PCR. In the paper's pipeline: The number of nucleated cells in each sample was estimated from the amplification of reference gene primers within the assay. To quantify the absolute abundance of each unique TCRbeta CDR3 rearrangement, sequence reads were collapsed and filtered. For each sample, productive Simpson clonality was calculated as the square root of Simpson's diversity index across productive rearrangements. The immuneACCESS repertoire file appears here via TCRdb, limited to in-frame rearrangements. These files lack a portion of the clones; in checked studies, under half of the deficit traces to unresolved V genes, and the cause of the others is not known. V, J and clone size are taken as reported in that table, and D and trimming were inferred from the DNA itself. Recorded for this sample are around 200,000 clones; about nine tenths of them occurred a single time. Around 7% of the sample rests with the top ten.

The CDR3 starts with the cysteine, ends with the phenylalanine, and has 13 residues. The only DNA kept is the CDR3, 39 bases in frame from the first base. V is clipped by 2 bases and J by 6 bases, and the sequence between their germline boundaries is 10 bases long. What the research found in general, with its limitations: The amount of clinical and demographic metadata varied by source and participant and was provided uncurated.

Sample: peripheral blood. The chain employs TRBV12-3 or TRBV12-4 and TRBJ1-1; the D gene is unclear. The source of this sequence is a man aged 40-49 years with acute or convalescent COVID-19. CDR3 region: CASSLSRESEAFF. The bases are TGTGCCAGCAGTTTATCTCGGGAGTCTGAAGCTTTCTTT.